The 2 T cell receptor beta chains given below trace back to one sample, sequenced in a study of vaccination and CD4 T cells after COVID-19. The antigens these receptors bind are not known. The Oncomine TCR Beta short-read assay sequenced DNA from cultured CD4+ T cells. In TCRdb, the PCR reads were re-called with MiXCR into one record per CDR3 protein. The profile shows 6,000 to 6,500 distinct CDR3 sequences, more than 15% of them singletons. Regarding treatment: roughly 10-day PBMC culture with coronavirus spike peptide pools or control peptides (ViraFEST assay). The sample comprised CD4+ T cells from blood, cultured in vitro. These receptors all come from a human donor who had recovered from COVID-19.

The V gene is TRBV28, the J gene TRBJ1-6; D possibly corresponds to TRBD1 (6 bases). V was cut by 5 bases and J by 0 bases, with 20 bases left in between. Germline loops: CDR1 MDHEN, CDR2 SYDVKM. CDR3 length: 19 residues. In DNA, the CDR3 is TGTGCCAGCAGTCCCTACCCCCAAACAGGGAGCTCCTATAATTCACCCCTCCACTTT. Encoded protein: CASSPYPQTGSSYNSPLHF.

This sequence joins TRBV5-1 and TRBJ2-3, with a possible D match to TRBD1 (5 bases). CDR1 is SGHRS and CDR2 is YFSETQ in the germline V gene. With 0 bases removed from V and 2 bases from J, the gap between germline ends came to 7 bases. The CDR3 totals 14 residues. The chain's CDR3 is CASSLAGNTDTQYF. The CDR3 nucleotides read TGCGCCAGCAGCTTGGCAGGGAACACAGATACGCAGTATTTT.